The 19 T cell receptor beta chains below all came from one sample that was sequenced in a study of cytomegalovirus exposure and HLA in healthy donors. Both 60 Vbeta primers and 13 Jbeta primers went into the PCR. Libraries were prepared by immunoSEQ multiplex PCR; TCRdb keeps only in-frame clonotypes and omits some of them. Among about 120,000 clones listed, over 60% were seen once. Sequencing was performed on PBMCs. The receptors derive from a man aged 18 to 29 in good health and CMV-seropositive.

This clone showed up just once. The chain is built from TRBV6-1 and TRBJ1-3; D is unresolved. Trimming removed 2 bases at V and 5 bases at J, with 10 bases between. The length of the CDR3 is 14 residues. The germline CDR1 and CDR2 sequences are MNHNS and SASEGT. In DNA, the CDR3 is TGTGCCAGCAGTGAATCAAACACCCGAAACACCATATATTTT. It yields the protein CASSESNTRNTIYF.

The genes are TRBV7-6 and TRBJ2-5; a possible D gene is TRBD2 (5 bases). Trimming left V 5 bases short and J 2 bases short, with 9 bases between. From germline, CDR1 is SGHVS and CDR2 FNYEAQ. This CDR3 region has 13 residues. The CDR3 region has the DNA TGTGCCAGCAGCCCGGACTTTCAAGAGACCCAGTACTTC. Translated: CASSPDFQETQYF.

The chain uses TRBV28 and TRBJ2-5, with D possibly matching TRBD2 (5 bases). CDR3 size: 14 residues. Deletions cut 2 bases from V and 3 bases from J, with 10 bases between. Germline V gene lookup returns CDR1 MDHEN and CDR2 SYDVKM. The CDR3: CASSLVDGKETQYF. In nucleotides, the CDR3 is TGTGCCAGCAGTTTAGTGGACGGGAAAGAGACCCAGTACTTC.

The chain uses TRBV11-2 and TRBJ2-5, with 10 positions matching TRBD1. Per germline, CDR1 SGHAT and CDR2 FQNNGV. The CDR3 consists of 13 residues. Trimming removed 7 bases from V and 4 bases from J; junction bases left unmatched: 3. The CDR3 coding sequence is TGTGCCAGCACCCGGGACAGGGGAGAGACCCAGTACTTC. Translation: CASTRDRGETQYF.

The chain is built from TRBV28 and TRBJ2-1, with unresolved D. V was cut by 3 bases and J by 4 bases, with 4 bases left in between. Germline CDR1 and CDR2: MDHEN and SYDVKM. The CDR3 length is 12 residues. The CDR3 spells CASSFPYNEQFF. As DNA, the CDR3 is TGTGCCAGCAGTTTCCCTTACAATGAGCAGTTCTTC.

V usage is TRBV19 and J usage is TRBJ1-5, with D unresolved. The CDR3 has 15 residues. Looked up from germline, CDR1 is LNHDA and CDR2 is SQIVND (reference sequence). V lost 3 bases and J 0 bases, leaving 9 bases between the germline ends. CDR3 sequence: CASSMAAYSNQPQHF. CDR3 DNA sequence: TGTGCCAGTAGTATGGCCGCATATAGCAATCAGCCCCAGCATTTT.

V and J are TRBV5-1 and TRBJ2-5; maybe TRBD2 (5 bases). The V and J ends lost 6 bases and 3 bases respectively, with 18 bases between them. The CDR3 spans 15 residues. Germline V gene sequence: CDR1 SGHRS, CDR2 YFSETQ. CDR3: CASMRDPTPEETQYF. CDR3 bases: TGCGCCAGCATGAGGGATCCCACACCAGAAGAGACCCAGTACTTC.

V and J are TRBV5-6 and TRBJ2-1; 7 bases map to TRBD1. The CDR3 sequence is 12 residues long. Germline CDR1 and CDR2: SGHDT and YYEEEE. After removal of 3 bases from V and 9 bases from J, the junction contained 3 bases not matched to a gene. The CDR3 DNA sequence: TGTGCCAGCAGCTGGGGACAGACTGAGCAGTTCTTC. Amino acids: CASSWGQTEQFF.

This clone has just one count. The chain employs TRBV28 and TRBJ1-2, with TRBD1 identical over 8 bases. The germline V gene has CDR1 MDHEN and CDR2 SYDVKM. With V trimmed by 6 bases and J by 1 base, 10 bases remained unmatched. This CDR3 is built from 16 residues. Here the CDR3 DNA reads TGTGCCAGCAGCCCAACGGACAGGGCCAGTAACTATGGCTACACCTTC. It codes for CASSPTDRASNYGYTF.

The V gene is TRBV18, the J gene TRBJ1-4; possibly TRBD1 for D (6 bases). Germline CDR1 and CDR2: KGHSH and LQKENI. The CDR3 sequence is 15 residues long. Deletions cut 1 base from V and 7 bases from J, with 13 bases between. The CDR3 DNA reads as TGTGCCAGCTCACCACAAGGCAGGGGCGGTGAAAAACTGTTTTTT. This codes for CASSPQGRGGEKLFF.

This rearrangement joins TRBV5-4 to TRBJ2-5; 9 bases align to TRBD2. CDR1 SGHNT and CDR2 YYREEE come from the germline V gene (reference sequence). This CDR3 contains 17 residues. Unmatched junction bases numbered 10, after V lost 0 bases and J lost 4 bases. Here the CDR3 DNA reads TGTGCCAGCAGCTTGGAGGGCTCGCGGGGGGGCCGAGAGACCCAGTACTTC. This translates into CASSLEGSRGGRETQYF.

The chain uses TRBV7-3 and TRBJ1-1; D remains unclear. The V gene's germline CDR1 is SGHTA and CDR2 FQGTGA. V was trimmed by 3 bases and J by 0 bases, leaving 5 bases between them. The CDR3 covers 13 residues. The CDR3 loop is CASSFSLNTEAFF. For the CDR3, the DNA is TGTGCCAGCAGCTTCAGTCTGAACACTGAAGCTTTCTTT.

As DNA, the CDR3 is TGTGCCAGCAGGGCCGGCACAGGGGCCGGGGAGCTGTTTTTT. It specifies CASRAGTGAGELFF. This chain links TRBV7-2 with TRBJ2-2; 7 positions agree with TRBD1. This CDR3 has 14 residues. J lost 6 bases, V lost 6 bases, and 7 bases had no gene match. In germline, CDR1 is SGHTA, CDR2 FQGNSA.

The chain is built from TRBV2 and TRBJ1-4; the match to TRBD1 covers 8 bases. The CDR3 is made up of 13 amino acids. CDR1 is SNHLY and CDR2 is FYNNEI in the germline V gene. V lost 9 bases, J lost 10 bases, and 10 bases stayed unmatched. CDR3 nucleotide sequence: TGTGCCAGTGCCACCTTGCAGGGGGCAAAACTGTTTTTT. It translates to CASATLQGAKLFF.

The V call is TRBV5-1, the J call TRBJ2-1; D is unclear. CDR3 length: 15 residues. V lost 3 bases and J 2 bases, leaving 12 bases between the germline ends. Looked up from germline, CDR1 is SGHRS and CDR2 is YFSETQ. CDR3 protein: CASSSEKYPYNEQFF. The CDR3 DNA is TGCGCCAGCAGCTCCGAGAAGTACCCCTACAATGAGCAGTTCTTC.

CDR3 protein: CASSLGAGGDAFGYTF. The CDR3 coding sequence is TGTGCCAGCAGCTTGGGAGCCGGGGGGGACGCTTTTGGCTACACCTTC. The chain carries TRBV7-9 and TRBJ1-2; possibly TRBD1 for D (5 bases). CDR3 size: 16 residues. In germline, CDR1 is SEHNR, CDR2 FQNEAQ (reference sequence). Deletions cut 3 bases from V and 7 bases from J, with 21 bases between. Drawing the rest from reference TRBV7-9 and TRBJ1-2, the complete variable domain is DTGVSQNPRHKITKRGQNVTFRCDPISEHNRLYWYRQTLGQGPEFLTYFQNEAQLEKSRLLSDRFSAERPKGSFSTLEIQRTEQGDSAMYLCASSLGAGGDAFGYTFGSGTRLTVV.

V gene TRBV9 combines with J gene TRBJ1-4, with D perhaps matching TRBD1 (5 bases). The CDR3 runs to 15 residues. V was clipped by 4 bases and J by 3 bases, with 13 bases between them. The germline V gene encodes CDR1 SGDLS and CDR2 YYNGEE. This CDR3 is CASSPGGVPNEKLFF. As DNA, the CDR3 is TGTGCCAGCAGCCCAGGAGGGGTTCCTAATGAAAAACTGTTTTTT.

This clone was seen more than once but under ten times. The rearrangement joins TRBV7-6 to TRBJ1-1, with D tentatively TRBD1 (6 bases). Germline CDR1 and CDR2: SGHVS and FNYEAQ. Deletions cut 6 bases from V and 5 bases from J, with 16 bases between. The CDR3 has 14 residues. The CDR3 sequence: CASSFQQGLTEAFF. The CDR3 region has the DNA TGTGCCAGCAGTTTCCAACAGGGATTAACTGAAGCTTTCTTT. Full variable domain (rest looked up from reference TRBV7-6 and TRBJ1-1): GAGVSQSPRYKVTKRGQDVALRCDPISGHVSLYWYRQALGQGPEFLTYFNYEAQQDKSGLPNDRFSAERPEGSISTLTIQRTEQRDSAMYRCASSFQQGLTEAFFGQGTRLTVV.

The chain has TRBV6-6 and TRBJ1-1; 7 bases are shared with TRBD1. CDR3 length equals 13 residues. The trim removed 2 bases at V and 5 bases at J, leaving 2 bases unmatched. The V gene's germline CDR1 is MNHNY and CDR2 SVGAGI (reference sequence). Written as DNA, the CDR3 is TGTGCCAGCAGTTACGCAGGGGGTACTGAAGCTTTCTTT. As protein: CASSYAGGTEAFF.